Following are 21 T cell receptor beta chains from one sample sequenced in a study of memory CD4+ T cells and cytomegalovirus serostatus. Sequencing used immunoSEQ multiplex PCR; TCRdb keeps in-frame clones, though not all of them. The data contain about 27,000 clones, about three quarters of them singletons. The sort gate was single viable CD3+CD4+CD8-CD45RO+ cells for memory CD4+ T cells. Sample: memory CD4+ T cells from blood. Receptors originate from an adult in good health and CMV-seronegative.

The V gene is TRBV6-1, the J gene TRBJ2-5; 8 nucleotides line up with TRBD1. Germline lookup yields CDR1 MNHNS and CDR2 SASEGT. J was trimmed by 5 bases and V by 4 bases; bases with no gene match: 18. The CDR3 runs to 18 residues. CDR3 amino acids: CASSASISGQALLETQYF. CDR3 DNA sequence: TGTGCCAGCAGTGCCAGCATTTCGGGACAGGCTCTTTTGGAGACCCAGTACTTC.

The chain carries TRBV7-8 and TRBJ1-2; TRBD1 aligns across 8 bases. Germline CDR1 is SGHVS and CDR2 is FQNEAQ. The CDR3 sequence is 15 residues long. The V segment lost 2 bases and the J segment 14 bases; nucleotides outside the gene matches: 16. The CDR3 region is CASSLIPGQGHLPTF. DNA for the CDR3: TGTGCCAGCAGCTTAATTCCCGGACAGGGACATCTCCCGACCTTC.

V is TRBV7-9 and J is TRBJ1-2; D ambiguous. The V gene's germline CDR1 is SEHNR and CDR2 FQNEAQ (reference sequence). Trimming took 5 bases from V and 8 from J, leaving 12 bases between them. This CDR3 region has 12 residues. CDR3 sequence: CASSRSEEGYTF. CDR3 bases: TGTGCCAGCAGCCGGAGCGAGGAGGGCTACACCTTC.

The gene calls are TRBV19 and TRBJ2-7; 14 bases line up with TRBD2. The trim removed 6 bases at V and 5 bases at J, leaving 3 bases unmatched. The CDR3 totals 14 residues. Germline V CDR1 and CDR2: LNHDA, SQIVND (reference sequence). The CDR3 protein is CASSPGLAGDEQYF. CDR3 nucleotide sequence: TGTGCCAGTAGCCCGGGACTAGCGGGAGACGAGCAGTACTTC.

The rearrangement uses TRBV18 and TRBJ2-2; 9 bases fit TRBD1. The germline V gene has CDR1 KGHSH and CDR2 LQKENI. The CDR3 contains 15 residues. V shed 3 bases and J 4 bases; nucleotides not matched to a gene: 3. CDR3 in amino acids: CASSPGTGTTGELFF. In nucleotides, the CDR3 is TGTGCCAGCTCACCCGGGACAGGGACCACCGGGGAGCTGTTTTTT.

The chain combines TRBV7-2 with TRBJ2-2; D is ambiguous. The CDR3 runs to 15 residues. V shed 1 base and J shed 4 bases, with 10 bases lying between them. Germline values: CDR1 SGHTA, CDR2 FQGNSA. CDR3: CASSLGSGPTGELFF. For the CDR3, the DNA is TGTGCCAGCAGCTTAGGGTCTGGACCCACCGGGGAGCTGTTTTTT.

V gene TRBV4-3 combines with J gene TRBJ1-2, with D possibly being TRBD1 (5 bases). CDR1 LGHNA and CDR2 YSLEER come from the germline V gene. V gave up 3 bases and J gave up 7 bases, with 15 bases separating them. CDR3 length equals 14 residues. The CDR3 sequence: CASSQGGTGGGYTF. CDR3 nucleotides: TGCGCCAGCAGCCAGGGGGGGACGGGTGGTGGCTACACCTTC.

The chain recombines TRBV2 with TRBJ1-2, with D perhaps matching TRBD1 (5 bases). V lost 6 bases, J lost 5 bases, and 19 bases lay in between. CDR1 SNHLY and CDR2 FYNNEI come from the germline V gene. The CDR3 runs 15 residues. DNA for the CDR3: TGTGCCAGCAGCGGCCGGGGCAGCTTCGCATATGGCTACACCTTC. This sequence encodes CASSGRGSFAYGYTF.

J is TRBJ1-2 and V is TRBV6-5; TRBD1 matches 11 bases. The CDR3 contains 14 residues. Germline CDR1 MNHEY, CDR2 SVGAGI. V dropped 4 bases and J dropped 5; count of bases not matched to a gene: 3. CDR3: CASSLDRGLYGYTF. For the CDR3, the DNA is TGTGCCAGCAGTTTGGACAGGGGGCTTTATGGCTACACCTTC.

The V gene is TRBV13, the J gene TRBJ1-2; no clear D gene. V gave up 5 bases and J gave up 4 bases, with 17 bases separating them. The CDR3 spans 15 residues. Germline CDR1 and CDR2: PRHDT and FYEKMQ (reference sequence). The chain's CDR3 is CASSKEAVKTYGYTF. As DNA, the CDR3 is TGTGCCAGCAGCAAAGAGGCGGTCAAAACCTATGGCTACACCTTC.

The CDR3 nucleotides read TGTGCCAGCAGCTTGGGGCAGGCCAACTATGGCTACACCTTC. It codes for CASSLGQANYGYTF. The chain carries TRBV5-8 and TRBJ1-2; D gene unclear. Germline CDR1 SGHTS, CDR2 YDEGEE. Trimming removed 0 bases at V and 2 bases at J, with 8 bases between. CDR3 size: 14 residues.

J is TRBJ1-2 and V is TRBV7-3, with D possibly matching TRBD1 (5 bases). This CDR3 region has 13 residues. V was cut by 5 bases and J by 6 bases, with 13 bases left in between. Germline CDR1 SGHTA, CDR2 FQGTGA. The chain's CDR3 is CASSLTQQDGYTF. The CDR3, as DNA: TGTGCCAGCAGCCTCACCCAACAGGATGGCTACACCTTC.

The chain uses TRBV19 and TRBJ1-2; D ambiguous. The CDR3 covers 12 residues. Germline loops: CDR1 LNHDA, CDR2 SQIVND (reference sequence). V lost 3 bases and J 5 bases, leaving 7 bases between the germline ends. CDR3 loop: CASSMTRYGYTF. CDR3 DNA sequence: TGTGCCAGTAGTATGACAAGATATGGCTACACCTTC. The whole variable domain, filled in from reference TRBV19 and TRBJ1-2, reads DGGITQSPKYLFRKEGQNVTLSCEQNLNHDAMYWYRQDPGQGLRLIYYSQIVNDFQKGDIAEGYSVSREKKESFPLTVTSAQKNPTAFYLCASSMTRYGYTFGSGTRLTVV.

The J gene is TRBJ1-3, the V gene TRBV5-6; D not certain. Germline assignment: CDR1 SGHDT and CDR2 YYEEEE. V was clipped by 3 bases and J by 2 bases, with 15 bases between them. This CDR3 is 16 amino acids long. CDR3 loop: CASSSPGSSTGNTIYF. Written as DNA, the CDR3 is TGTGCCAGCAGCTCCCCGGGCAGCTCCACTGGAAACACCATATATTTT.

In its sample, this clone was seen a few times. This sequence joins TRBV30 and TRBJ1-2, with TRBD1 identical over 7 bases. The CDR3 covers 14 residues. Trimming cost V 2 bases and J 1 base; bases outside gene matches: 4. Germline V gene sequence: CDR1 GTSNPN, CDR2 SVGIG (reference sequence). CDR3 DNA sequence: TGTGCCTGGAGTCCGACAGGGAATAACTATGGCTACACCTTC. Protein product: CAWSPTGNNYGYTF.

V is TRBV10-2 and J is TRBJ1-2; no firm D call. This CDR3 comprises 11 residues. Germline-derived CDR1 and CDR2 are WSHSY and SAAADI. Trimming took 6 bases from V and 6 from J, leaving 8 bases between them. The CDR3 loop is CASRGGDGYTF. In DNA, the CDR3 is TGCGCCAGCAGGGGTGGGGATGGCTACACCTTC.

The CDR3 loop is CASSVGTDTQYF. The DNA for the CDR3 is TGTGCCAGCAGCGTCGGCACAGATACGCAGTATTTT. The rearrangement uses TRBV11-3 and TRBJ2-3; D gene unclear. The V end lost 5 bases, the J end lost 1 base, and 4 bases lay between the germline ends. The CDR3 sequence is 12 residues long. CDR1 SGHNT and CDR2 YENEEA come from the germline V gene.

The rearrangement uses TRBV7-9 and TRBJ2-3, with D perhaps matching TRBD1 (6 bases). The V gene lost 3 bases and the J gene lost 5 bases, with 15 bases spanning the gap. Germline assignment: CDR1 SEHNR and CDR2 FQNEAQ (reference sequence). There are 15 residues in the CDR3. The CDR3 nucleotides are TGTGCCAGCAGCTTTGCGGTGGGGGCTTTAGATACGCAGTATTTT. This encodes CASSFAVGALDTQYF.

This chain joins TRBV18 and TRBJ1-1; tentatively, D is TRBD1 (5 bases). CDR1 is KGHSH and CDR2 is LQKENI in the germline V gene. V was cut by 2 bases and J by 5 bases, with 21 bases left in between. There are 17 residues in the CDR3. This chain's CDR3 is CASSPYLEKGKATEAFF. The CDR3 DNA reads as TGTGCCAGCTCACCATATCTTGAGAAGGGGAAGGCAACTGAAGCTTTCTTT.

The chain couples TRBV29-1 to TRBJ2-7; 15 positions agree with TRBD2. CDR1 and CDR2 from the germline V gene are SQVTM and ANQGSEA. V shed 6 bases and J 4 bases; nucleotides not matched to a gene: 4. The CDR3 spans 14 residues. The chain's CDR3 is CSVSGTSGRYEQYF. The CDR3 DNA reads TGCAGCGTCTCTGGGACTAGCGGGAGGTACGAGCAGTACTTC.

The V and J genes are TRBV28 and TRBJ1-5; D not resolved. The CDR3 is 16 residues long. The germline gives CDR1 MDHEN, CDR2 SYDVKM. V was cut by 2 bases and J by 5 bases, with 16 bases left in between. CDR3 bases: TGTGCCAGCAGTTTAGGTCTGGGTTTTGGCGATCAGCCCCAGCATTTT. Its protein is CASSLGLGFGDQPQHF.